One and the same sample provided the 25 T cell receptor beta chains below, sequenced in a study of tumor-infiltrating lymphocytes in primary liver carcinoma (dated by TCRdb to 2016 to 2017). The sample was run on an Illumina HiSeq 2500. Starting from approximately 500 ng total RNA, TCRbeta-specific cDNA was produced by reverse transcription with a constant-region primer and ProtoScript II reverse transcriptase. TCRbeta libraries were built with three nested multiplex PCR rounds, a slightly modified ARM-PCR procedure. Multiplex TRBV1-TRBV30 forward primers and a Cbeta reverse primer were used in the first two PCR rounds, each of which was run for around 10 cycles. TCRdb trimmed the raw reads at Q25, called clones with MiXCR and kept productive beta chains. All rows with the same CDR3 protein become a single entry with the most common DNA and genes. The sample data list roughly 91,000 distinct CDR3 sequences, and around 63% of these were observed just once. Over 7.5% of the sample comes from the top ten.

Total RNA and DNA were co-extracted without cell sorting from roughly 20-30 mg of bulk tissue using the AllPrep DNA/RNA mini kit. Sequencing was done on a sample of liver tumor tissue from sampling region 5. Interpreted using the paper, the cell subset or site label stands for: tumor region T5, tumor centre. The source of these receptors is a woman aged 60-70 years with primary liver carcinoma and hepatitis B virus infection.

This clonotype was detected only once. Since a much larger clone is just one base distant, this may be a read error. This rearrangement joins TRBV30 to TRBJ1-1; possibly TRBD1 for D (6 bases). The V gene's germline CDR1 is GTSNPN and CDR2 SVGIG (reference sequence). The CDR3 runs to 11 residues. CDR3 protein: CVWSRGGGTAF. The CDR3 bases are TGTGTCTGGAGCAGAGGGGGAGGTACAGCCTTT.

Concerning this clonotype itself: The germline gene is not matched at one end of the junction; a read error may be the cause. The rearrangement uses TRBV29-1 and TRBJ2-1; D is unresolved. The germline CDR1 and CDR2 sequences are SQVTM and ANQGSEA. There are 12 residues in the CDR3. The CDR3 DNA reads as TGCAGCGCTGAACTCGGGCACAATGAGCAGTTCTTC. Encoded protein: CSAELGHNEQFF.

This clonotype was found many times. The V gene is TRBV12-3 or TRBV12-4, the J gene TRBJ1-2; D is unclear. The V end lost 6 bases, the J end lost 5 bases, and 10 bases lay between the germline ends. The CDR3 extends over 12 amino acids. For the CDR3, the DNA is TGTGCCAGCAGCCGGGAGAGGTATGGCTACACCTTC. This translates into CASSRERYGYTF.

Comments on this clonotype: The CDR3 ends on some other residue instead of the conserved phenylalanine or tryptophan, so this is likely a read error. The CDR3, as DNA: TGTGCCAGCAGTTACAGGGGCGGGCGCGAAAAACTGTTTCTT. The encoded protein is CASSYRGGREKLFL. V usage is TRBV6-5 and J usage is TRBJ1-4, with D perhaps matching TRBD1 (5 bases). Germline assignment: CDR1 MNHEY and CDR2 SVGAGI. The CDR3 is 14 amino acids. With 2 bases removed from V and 8 bases from J, the gap between germline ends came to 12 bases.

Of note for this clonotype: The missing conserved phenylalanine or tryptophan at the end of this CDR3 makes a read error likely. The chain links TRBV11-2 to TRBJ2-1; D remains ambiguous. V lost 3 bases and J 6 bases, leaving 12 bases between the germline ends. Looked up from germline, CDR1 is SGHAT and CDR2 is FQNNGV. The CDR3 totals 14 residues. CDR3 in amino acids: CASSFKRSSNEQFS. CDR3 DNA: TGTGCCAGCAGCTTTAAGCGTAGCTCCAATGAGCAGTTCTCC.

This clonotype has a count of ten or more. CDR3 nucleotides: TGTGCCAGCAGTCCCCGACAGGGGTCGAACACCGGGGAGCTGTTTTTT. Its protein is CASSPRQGSNTGELFF. The V gene is TRBV12-3 or TRBV12-4, the J gene TRBJ2-2, with 8 bases matching TRBD1. Losses at the gene ends were 5 bases for V and 0 bases for J; bases not matched to a gene: 5. This CDR3 spans 16 amino acids.

In this sample, this clonotype turned up once. Compared with germline, one end of the junction differs, possibly owing to a read error. V usage is TRBV29-1 and J usage is TRBJ2-7; D is possibly TRBD2 (5 bases). Germline lookup yields CDR1 SQVTM and CDR2 ANQGSEA. This CDR3 has 13 amino acids. CDR3 in amino acids: CSVVSGIAYEQYF. For the CDR3, the DNA is TGCAGCGTCGTCTCCGGGATAGCCTACGAGCAGTATTTC.

To note about this clonotype: A read error may explain this, as a much larger clone is one base away. Since no conserved phenylalanine or tryptophan closes the CDR3, a read error is the likely cause. V gene TRBV28 combines with J gene TRBJ2-7; D ambiguous. The CDR3 has 12 residues. The germline V and J ends were trimmed by 2 bases and 7 bases, with 9 bases remaining between them. Germline V CDR1 and CDR2: MDHEN, SYDVKM. The CDR3 loop is CASSLGIWEQYL. The DNA for the CDR3 is TGTGCCAGCAGTTTAGGCATTTGGGAGCAGTACCTC.

Only one count was recorded for this clonotype. The rearrangement joins TRBV20-1 to TRBJ2-3; D is uncertain. Per germline, CDR1 DFQATT and CDR2 SNEGSKA (reference sequence). CDR3 size: 11 residues. V lost 3 bases to trimming and J lost 8 bases, with 9 bases between them. The CDR3 region is CSASFRGTQYF. CDR3 DNA: TGCAGTGCTAGCTTTCGCGGTACGCAGTATTTT.

With regard to this clonotype: The CDR3 does not close with the conserved phenylalanine or tryptophan, likely indicating a read error. The gene calls are TRBV11-2 and TRBJ2-7, with 8 nucleotides matching TRBD1. The CDR3 has 15 amino acids. Trimming took 7 bases from V and 4 from J; bases not matched to a gene: 12. Germline CDR1 reads SGHAT; CDR2 reads FQNNGV. The CDR3 spells CASTFGQGLFYEQYL. Written as DNA, the CDR3 is TGTGCCAGCACCTTCGGACAGGGATTATTTTACGAGCAGTACCTC.

Notes on this clonotype: Since no conserved phenylalanine or tryptophan closes the CDR3, a read error is the likely cause. The DNA is omitted, as the CDR3 cannot be located on it reliably, and the CDR3 follows TCRdb's listing. The chain carries TRBV11-2 and TRBJ1-1; the table calls TRBD1, which could not be checked here. The CDR3 contains 15 residues when both ends are counted. CDR1 and CDR2 (germline): SGHAT, FQNNGV. The CDR3 sequence is CASSPRGQGYTEAFV.

This clonotype was detected only a few times. The chain recombines TRBV28 with TRBJ1-1, with a possible D match to TRBD1 (5 bases). V gave up 5 bases and J gave up 3 bases, with 19 bases separating them. Germline V lookup: CDR1 MDHEN, CDR2 SYDVKM. The CDR3 extends over 16 amino acids. In DNA form, the CDR3 reads TGTGCCAGCAGTACCCCCCACGGCCGGGGACACACTGAAGCTTTCTTT. Protein sequence: CASSTPHGRGHTEAFF.

On this clonotype: Its ends do not fully match the called genes, so a read error is possible. This chain links TRBV5-1 with TRBJ1-2, with 7 positions matching TRBD1. Germline V lookup: CDR1 SGHRS, CDR2 YFSETQ. The CDR3 loop spans 12 amino acids. The CDR3 reads CASSRSGGGYTF. The CDR3 coding sequence is TGTGCCAGCAGCAGGTCAGGGGGTGGCTACACCTTC.

The J gene is TRBJ2-5, the V gene TRBV14, with 9 positions matching TRBD1. V lost 3 bases and J lost 14; bases outside the gene matches: 13. This CDR3 comprises 14 residues. Germline values: CDR1 SGHDN, CDR2 FVKESK. The CDR3 DNA reads TGTGCCAGCAGCCATCGATCGACAGGGGGTGAGCAATACTTC. This gives the protein CASSHRSTGGEQYF. Filled out from reference TRBV14 and TRBJ2-5, the complete variable domain reads EAGVTQFPSHSVIEKGQTVTLRCDPISGHDNLYWYRRVMGKEIKFLLHFVKESKQDESGMPNNRFLAERTGGTYSTLKVQPAELEDSGVYFCASSHRSTGGEQYFGPGTRLLVL.

This clonotype appeared many times. The CDR3 DNA is TGTGCCAGCAGCTTAGAGGGATCCTACAATGAGCAGTTCTTC. It translates to CASSLEGSYNEQFF. J is TRBJ2-1 and V is TRBV7-9; D is ambiguous. Germline CDR1 is SEHNR and CDR2 is FQNEAQ (reference sequence). V was cut by 1 base and J by 1 base, with 5 bases left in between. The CDR3 spans 14 residues.

The chain links TRBV29-1 to TRBJ2-1; 10 bases line up with TRBD2. From germline, CDR1 is SQVTM and CDR2 ANQGSEA. V was clipped by 7 bases and J by 16 bases; unmatched bases: 19. CDR3 length: 14 residues. The CDR3: CSARQREGRVDQFF. The CDR3 DNA follows: TGCAGCGCCCGCCAGCGGGAGGGCCGGGTTGATCAATTCTTC.

This clonotype is a singleton in its sample. Compared with germline, one end of the junction differs, possibly owing to a read error. This sequence joins TRBV11-2 and TRBJ1-1; D is undetermined. The CDR3 length is 15 residues. Germline V CDR1 and CDR2: SGHAT, FQNNGV. CDR3 bases: TGTGCCAGCAGCTTTAGACGAGGCTGGAACACTGAAGCCTTCTTT. Amino acid sequence: CASSFRRGWNTEAFF.

In its sample, this clonotype was seen many times. J is TRBJ2-1 and V is TRBV4-1, with 8 bases matching TRBD2. Germline V CDR1 and CDR2: MGHRA, YSYEKL. V shed 4 bases, J shed 0 bases, and the junction held 2 bases outside the gene matches. The CDR3 is 15 residues long. The CDR3 reads CASSLSGSSYNEQFF. The CDR3 DNA sequence: TGCGCCAGCAGCCTGAGCGGGAGCTCCTACAATGAGCAGTTCTTC.

Notes on this clonotype: A read error is likely, as this CDR3 ends without the conserved phenylalanine or tryptophan. This sequence joins TRBV6-5 and TRBJ2-1, with D tentatively TRBD2 (6 bases). Germline-derived CDR1 and CDR2 are MNHEY and SVGAGI. The CDR3 runs 13 residues. The CDR3 DNA reads as TGCGCCAGCAGCCGAAGCGGGTACAATGAGCAGTTCCTC. This codes for CASSRSGYNEQFL.

Points on this clonotype: This may come from a read error, since a much larger clone is one base off. Here the CDR3 DNA reads TGTACCACCCTAGGGACTTTCCAAGAGACCCAGTACTTC. Amino acid sequence: CTTLGTFQETQYF. This chain connects TRBV28 to TRBJ2-5, with TRBD2 as a possible D gene (6 bases). This CDR3 region has 13 residues. Germline CDR1 reads MDHEN; CDR2 reads SYDVKM.

Concerning this clonotype itself: One junction end disagrees with the germline gene, perhaps due to a read error. The rearrangement links TRBV5-1 to TRBJ2-1; D is perhaps TRBD1 (6 bases). Per germline, CDR1 SGHRS and CDR2 YFSETQ. The CDR3 sequence is 16 residues long. The CDR3 region is CASSLRPDSTYNEQLF. The CDR3 nucleotides are TGCGCCAGCAGCTTGAGGCCGGACAGTACCTACAATGAGCAGCTCTTC.

About this clonotype: One end of the junction is discordant with germline, which a read error may explain. The chain recombines TRBV29-1 with TRBJ2-2; D unresolved. The CDR3 runs 11 residues. Germline lookup yields CDR1 SQVTM and CDR2 ANQGSEA. The CDR3, as DNA: TGCAACGTCCTATACACCGGTGAGCTGTTTTTT. Translating it yields CNVLYTGELFF.

The chain has TRBV28 and TRBJ2-5, with 10 positions matching TRBD1. With 7 bases clipped from V and 4 bases from J, the junction kept 3 bases outside the gene matches. CDR1 is MDHEN, CDR2 SYDVKM, per germline. The CDR3 consists of 13 residues. The CDR3 here is CASNGQGVETQYF. The CDR3 region has the DNA TGTGCCAGCAACGGACAGGGGGTAGAGACCCAGTACTTC.

The gene calls are TRBV20-1 and TRBJ2-4, with D tentatively TRBD2 (5 bases). The CDR3 runs 14 residues. The germline V and J ends were trimmed by 3 bases and 0 bases, with 9 bases remaining between them. Germline V gives CDR1 DFQATT, CDR2 SNEGSKA (reference sequence). The CDR3 spells CSARRELAKNIQYF. The CDR3 DNA is TGCAGTGCTAGGAGGGAGCTAGCCAAAAACATTCAGTACTTC.

Comments on this clonotype: A much larger clonotype is one base distant, so this may be a read error. The chain uses TRBV6-5 and TRBJ2-2; 9 bases are shared with TRBD1. Germline assignment: CDR1 MNHEY and CDR2 SVGAGI. The CDR3 is made up of 15 amino acids. As DNA, the CDR3 is TGTGTCAGCAGTTACAGGGGGCGAATAGCCGGGGAGCTGTTTTTT. Translated, it gives CVSSYRGRIAGELFF.